The rows below give T cell receptor beta chains drawn from one sample of a study of identical twins. Each CDR3 protein is one row after TCRdb ran MiXCR on the 5' RACE reads. The data contain around 1.7 million distinct CDR3 sequences, 25% to 35% of them seen just once; the ten biggest clones take up under 0.35%. The sequencing input was cord blood. The source of these receptors is a newborn girl in good health. The CDR3 runs from the conserved cysteine through the conserved F or W. Fields, in order: clone size, J gene, D gene, V gene, CDR3 DNA, CDR3 protein. A D gene is named only where the DNA matches it firmly. Rows may omit the clone size; those that give it use once, few, many or a size class.

>few|TRBJ2-1|TRBD1|TRBV10-3
TGTGCCATCAGGAACAGGGGAGTTAACAATGAGCAGTTCTTC
CAIRNRGVNNEQFF
>-|TRBJ1-1|-|TRBV6-6
TGTGCCAGCAGGGGCAGGGTGGACGCTGAAGCTTTCTTT
CASRGRVDAEAFF
>-|TRBJ2-7|-|TRBV4-2
TGTGCCAGCAGCCAAGATTATCTGAGCCCCTACAATGAGCAGTACTTC
CASSQDYLSPYNEQYF
>-|TRBJ2-7|TRBD2|TRBV7-2
TGTGCCAGCAGCTTACTGGGGCTAGCGGGTGATTCCTACGAGCAGTACTTC
CASSLLGLAGDSYEQYF
>-|TRBJ2-7|TRBD2|TRBV5-1
TGCGCCAGCAGCTTGGATCCCCTCCTAGCGGGGGCCCCCTACGAGCAGTACTTC
CASSLDPLLAGAPYEQYF
>few|TRBJ1-6|-|TRBV5-1
TGCGCGGGAGGTAGTACCCACCCTAATAATTCACCCCTCCACTTT
CAGGSTHPNNSPLHF
>-|TRBJ2-7|-|TRBV28
TGTGCCAGCAGTTTACCCCTTGGACAGAGCTCCTACGAGCAGTACTTC
CASSLPLGQSSYEQYF
>-|TRBJ2-3|-|TRBV7-9
TGTGCCAGCAGCTTAGGGTTGGCTTTTAGCACAGATACGCAGTATTTT
CASSLGLAFSTDTQYF
>-|TRBJ2-1|-|TRBV18
TGTGCCAGCTCACCATGGCGGCCCACCTACAATGAGCAGTTCTTC
CASSPWRPTYNEQFF
>-|TRBJ2-3|TRBD2|TRBV7-9
TGTGCCAGCAGCTCCCCTGACGTGACTAGCGGGAGATCCGATACGCAGTATTTT
CASSSPDVTSGRSDTQYF
>-|TRBJ2-1|-|TRBV9
TGTGCCAGCAGCGTAGAGAATTGGGGGGCGAGAGTGCTCAATGAGCAGTTCTTC
CASSVENWGARVLNEQFF
>-|TRBJ2-5|-|TRBV12-3/TRBV12-4
TGTGCCAGCAGTTCAGGACGGGGAGAGACCCAGTACTTC
CASSSGRGETQYF
>-|TRBJ2-1|TRBD1|TRBV4-2
TGTGCCAGCAGCCTCCACAGGGGAAGTCACAATGAGCAGTTCTTC
CASSLHRGSHNEQFF
>many|TRBJ2-3|TRBD1|TRBV6-5
TGTGCCAGCAGCTACAGGGGGGCAGATACGCAGTATTTT
CASSYRGADTQYF
>few|TRBJ2-5|-|TRBV5-1
TGCGCCAGCAGCTTGGCAGGGTCGGTCAGGGAGACCCAGTACTTC
CASSLAGSVRETQYF
>-|TRBJ2-5|TRBD1|TRBV24-1
TGTGCCACCAGTGATGTGAGGGGGCCCCGAGAGACCCAGTACTTC
CATSDVRGPRETQYF
>-|TRBJ2-1|-|TRBV14
TGTGCCAGCAGCCGCCAGGCACATACCTACAATGAGCAGTTCTTC
CASSRQAHTYNEQFF
>-|TRBJ1-2|-|TRBV21-1
TGTGCCAGCAGCAAAACAGGGGGCTACTATGGCTACACCTTC
CASSKTGGYYGYTF
>-|TRBJ1-2|TRBD1|TRBV28
TGTGCCAGCAGTTTTGGGGACAGGGTTATCTATGGCTACACCTTC
CASSFGDRVIYGYTF
>-|TRBJ2-1|-|TRBV7-2
TGTGCCAGCAGCTTAGTAGGTGCCGGACTGCGCTCCTACAATGAGCAGTTCTTC
CASSLVGAGLRSYNEQFF
>-|TRBJ2-3|TRBD2|TRBV4-1
TGCGCCAGCAGCCAAGGGATTAGCGGGAGAGATACGCAGTATTTT
CASSQGISGRDTQYF
>few|TRBJ2-1|TRBD1|TRBV2
TGTGCCGGACAGGGGCCGAGCTCCTACAATGAGCAGTTCTTC
CAGQGPSSYNEQFF
>few|TRBJ1-5|-|TRBV20-1
TGCAGTGCGGCATTGGGACGGTATAGCAATCAGCCCCAGCATTTT
CSAALGRYSNQPQHF
>-|TRBJ1-4|-|TRBV20-1
TGCAGTGCCTCCGGGTCCCGGGAAAAACTGTTTTTT
CSASGSREKLFF
>-|TRBJ2-1|-|TRBV2
TGTGCCAGCGAGAAATGGCAGGCGAAAGACAATGAGCAGTTCTTC
CASEKWQAKDNEQFF
>-|TRBJ2-7|-|TRBV20-1
TGCAGTGCTAGAAAGGAGGGACGGACTCCCTACGAGCAGTACTTC
CSARKEGRTPYEQYF
>-|TRBJ1-1|TRBD1|TRBV18
TGTGCCAGCTCACCAAACAGGGGGAGGTTGGCTGAAGCTTTCTTT
CASSPNRGRLAEAFF
>-|TRBJ2-1|TRBD2|TRBV20-1
TGCAGTGCTAAGCGGGGGAGCTCCTACAATGAGCAGTTCTTC
CSAKRGSSYNEQFF
>-|TRBJ2-5|TRBD1|TRBV11-2
TGTGCCAGCAGCTCAACCAGGGGGCCACCTCAATTAGAGACCCAGTACTTC
CASSSTRGPPQLETQYF
>-|TRBJ2-3|-|TRBV4-1
TGCGCCAGCAGCCAAGTTGGACACACAGATACGCAGTATTTT
CASSQVGHTDTQYF
>-|TRBJ2-7|-|TRBV14
TGTGCCAACAGACCAGAGAGCTCCTACGAGCAGTACTTC
CANRPESSYEQYF
>-|TRBJ2-2|TRBD2|TRBV12-3/TRBV12-4
TGTGCCAGCAGTTCACCACACAGACTAGCGGGAGGCAACACCGGGGAGCTGTTTTTT
CASSSPHRLAGGNTGELFF
>few|TRBJ2-1|-|TRBV30
TGTGCCTGGAGTCTCTTTAGCGATGAGCAGTTCTTC
CAWSLFSDEQFF
>few|TRBJ1-5|-|TRBV20-1
TGCAGTGCCGGCCTCCCCTTTTATAGCAATCAGCCCCAGCATTTT
CSAGLPFYSNQPQHF
>many|TRBJ1-4|TRBD1|TRBV14
TGTGCCAGCAGCCCCCGGACAGGGGAAAAACTGTTTTTT
CASSPRTGEKLFF
>few|TRBJ1-4|-|TRBV6-1
TGTGCCAGCAGTGCCGCTCATTACGGGGATACCGAACAACTGTTTTTT
CASSAAHYGDTEQLFF
>many|TRBJ1-4|-|TRBV7-2
TGTGCCAGCAGCTTAAGGGCTAATGAAAAACTGTTTTTT
CASSLRANEKLFF
>-|TRBJ2-1|TRBD2|TRBV3-1
TGTGCCAGCAGCCGGTCTAGCGGGGGGGCGATCAATGAGCAGTTCTTC
CASSRSSGGAINEQFF
>many|TRBJ2-7|-|TRBV5-1
TGCGCCAGCAGCTCCAGGGCCTACGAGCAGTACTTC
CASSSRAYEQYF
>-|TRBJ1-4|-|TRBV2
TGTGCCAGCAGGAACGGGGAAAAACCGTTTTTT
CASRNGEKPFF
>-|TRBJ2-2|-|TRBV12-3/TRBV12-4
TGTGCCAGCGGCTTCGGGGAGCTGTTTTTT
CASGFGELFF
>few|TRBJ2-5|TRBD2|TRBV20-1
TGCAGTGCTAGAGATCTGGGGACTAGCCAAGAGACCCAGTACTTC
CSARDLGTSQETQYF
>-|TRBJ2-7|-|TRBV20-1
TGCAGTGCTAGAGATGGCGGGGCTCCCCGCGCCTACGAGCAGTACTTC
CSARDGGAPRAYEQYF
>few|TRBJ2-7|-|TRBV28
TGTGCCAGCAGTTCGGGAAGTTGGGTCTCCTACGAGCAGTACTTC
CASSSGSWVSYEQYF
>-|TRBJ2-5|TRBD2|TRBV12-3/TRBV12-4
TGTGCCAGCAGTCTCTCTAGCGGGGAGGGGGAGACCCAGTACTTC
CASSLSSGEGETQYF
>-|TRBJ1-5|-|TRBV2
TGTGCCAGCACCCTACTGGCAGGTAGCAATCAGCCCCAGCATTTT
CASTLLAGSNQPQHF
>-|TRBJ2-5|TRBD1|TRBV12-3/TRBV12-4
TGTGCCAGCACCGGACAGGCCTACCAAGAGACCCAGTACTTC
CASTGQAYQETQYF
>-|TRBJ1-4|TRBD1|TRBV2
TGTGCCAGCAGGAACGGACAGGGTCGGTCTAATGAAAAACTGTTTTTT
CASRNGQGRSNEKLFF
>few|TRBJ2-3|TRBD2|TRBV6-2/TRBV6-3
TGTGCCGGGACTAGCGGGGGACCCACAGATACGCAGTATTTT
CAGTSGGPTDTQYF
>-|TRBJ2-1|-|TRBV14
TGTGCCAGCAGCCAAGGATCTCGAGCAATCTACAATGAGCAGTTCTTC
CASSQGSRAIYNEQFF
>few|TRBJ2-5|-|TRBV5-1
TGCGCCAGCAGCACCTCTAGCTCCGAGACCCAGTACTTC
CASSTSSSETQYF
>few|TRBJ1-1|-|TRBV4-1
TGCGCCAGCAGCCCGACAGCCCATTGGACTGAAGCTTTCTTT
CASSPTAHWTEAFF
>-|TRBJ2-2|TRBD2|TRBV27
TGTGCCAGCAGTCCCGCACCGGCGGGGGGTACCGGGGAGCTGTTTTTT
CASSPAPAGGTGELFF
>few|TRBJ1-5|-|TRBV15
TGTGCCACCAGCTCCTCCCGGGGCCACAATCAGCCCCAGCATTTT
CATSSSRGHNQPQHF
>-|TRBJ1-4|-|TRBV4-1
TGCGCCAGCAGCCAATCTATTGGCATCACATCCCGGCGGAATGAAAAACTGTTTTTT
CASSQSIGITSRRNEKLFF
>-|TRBJ2-1|-|TRBV25-1
TGTGCCAGCAGCACACGAGAACTCTACAATGAGCAGTTCTTC
CASSTRELYNEQFF
>few|TRBJ2-7|-|TRBV4-2
TGTGCCAGCAGCCAAAAGGGCGGTGGGACCTCCCAGTACGAGCAGTACTTC
CASSQKGGGTSQYEQYF
>-|TRBJ2-1|-|TRBV15
TGTGCCACCAGCAGGGAGACTTTCTACAATGAGCAGTTCTTC
CATSRETFYNEQFF
>-|TRBJ2-7|-|TRBV7-2
TGTGCCAGCAGCCGTGGACAGCCAAGCTCCTACGAGCAGTACTTC
CASSRGQPSSYEQYF